Below, 30 T cell receptor beta chains from the same sample are listed, as sequenced in a study of early T cells in non-severe SARS-CoV-2 infection (dated by TCRdb to about 2021). Receptor amplification or capture employed 5' RACE. This sample was sequenced with a NextSeq 500. TCRdb cleaned the public reads at Q25 with fastp, built clones with MiXCR and kept in-frame beta chains. Every entry covers one CDR3 protein and lists the most common genes and DNA from its rows. The sample data list around 78,000 distinct CDR3 sequences, and over 9.5% of these were observed just once. Jointly, the top ten make up roughly 7.5% of the sample. The input for sequencing was whole blood, taken at baseline. These receptors all stem from an adult who was a healthcare worker with PCR-confirmed SARS-CoV-2 infection or an uninfected control (not recorded which).

In its sample, this clonotype was seen a few times. The chain recombines TRBV19 with TRBJ1-2, with D unclear. Deletions cut 6 bases from V and 7 bases from J, with 6 bases between. This CDR3 is 10 amino acids long. Per germline, CDR1 LNHDA and CDR2 SQIVND (reference sequence). CDR3 region: CASRSGGYTF. The CDR3 region has the DNA TGTGCCAGTAGATCGGGTGGCTACACCTTC.

The chain combines TRBV14 with TRBJ2-3; D is ambiguous. The CDR3 is 12 amino acids. With 3 bases removed from V and 4 bases from J, the gap between germline ends came to 5 bases. Germline-derived CDR1 and CDR2 are SGHDN and FVKESK. The DNA of the CDR3 is TGTGCCAGCAGCCAGGTCCCAGATACGCAGTATTTT. As protein: CASSQVPDTQYF. The full variable domain, completed using reference TRBV14 and TRBJ2-3, is EAGVTQFPSHSVIEKGQTVTLRCDPISGHDNLYWYRRVMGKEIKFLLHFVKESKQDESGMPNNRFLAERTGGTYSTLKVQPAELEDSGVYFCASSQVPDTQYFGPGTRLTVL.

The chain employs TRBV29-1 and TRBJ1-1, with no clear D. Germline assignment: CDR1 SQVTM and CDR2 ANQGSEA. The CDR3 runs 14 residues. The germline V and J ends were trimmed by 3 bases and 0 bases, with 11 bases remaining between them. The CDR3 loop reads CSVDLTNMNTEAFF. For the CDR3, the DNA is TGCAGCGTTGACCTTACAAACATGAACACTGAAGCTTTCTTT.

V gene TRBV10-3 combines with J gene TRBJ1-2; a possible D gene is TRBD1 (5 bases). This CDR3 spans 15 amino acids. V shed 4 bases and J shed 0 bases, with 12 bases lying between them. Germline-derived CDR1 and CDR2 are ENHRY and SYGVKD. CDR3 loop: CAISGGQQANYGYTF. The DNA of the CDR3 is TGTGCCATCAGTGGAGGACAACAAGCTAACTATGGCTACACCTTC.

At least ten counts were recorded for this clonotype. This sequence joins TRBV6-5 and TRBJ1-1, with 9 bases matching TRBD1. J gave up 5 bases and V 6 bases, and 7 bases lay outside the gene matches. CDR1 is MNHEY, CDR2 SVGAGI, per germline. The CDR3 runs to 14 residues. CDR3 DNA: TGTGCCAGCAGACCTGACAGGGGGGGGACTGAAGCTTTCTTT. Translating it yields CASRPDRGGTEAFF.

This clonotype has ten or more counts. The rearrangement joins TRBV7-6 to TRBJ2-7; 7 bases map to TRBD1. V shed 0 bases, J shed 0 bases, and the junction held 5 bases outside the gene matches. Germline loops: CDR1 SGHVS, CDR2 FNYEAQ. The CDR3 covers 16 residues. DNA of the CDR3: TGTGCCAGCAGCTTAGCAGACAGGGTAGGCTCCTACGAGCAGTACTTC. Encoded protein: CASSLADRVGSYEQYF.

Many counts were recorded for this clonotype. CDR3 sequence reads: CASKKGTGGGGELFF. The CDR3 DNA is TGTGCCAGCAAGAAAGGGACAGGGGGCGGCGGGGAGCTGTTTTTT. The chain has TRBV21-1 and TRBJ2-2; the table calls TRBD1, which could not be checked here. TRBV21-1 is marked as a pseudogene. The CDR3 is 15 residues long.

The gene calls are TRBV10-3 and TRBJ2-7; weak D call: TRBD2 (5 bases). Germline CDR1 reads ENHRY; CDR2 reads SYGVKD. The length of the CDR3 is 12 residues. With 4 bases removed from V and 7 bases from J, the gap between germline ends came to 11 bases. The CDR3 region has the DNA TGTGCCATCAGTGGCCCAGCGGAGGAGCAGTACTTC. It yields the protein CAISGPAEEQYF.

This clonotype was seen at least ten times. The genes are TRBV4-3 and TRBJ1-5, with a weak D call TRBD1 (6 bases). CDR3 length: 17 residues. Germline CDR1 LGHNA, CDR2 YSLEER. Trimming left V 0 bases short and J 6 bases short, with 18 bases between. The CDR3 spells CASSQDLGGAWGQPQHF. The CDR3 coding sequence is TGCGCCAGCAGCCAAGATTTGGGGGGCGCTTGGGGTCAGCCCCAGCATTTT.

The gene calls are TRBV21-1 and TRBJ2-6; the D segment call TRBD1 is taken from the table without a DNA check. TRBV21-1 has pseudogene status. This CDR3 spans 18 amino acids. CDR3 nucleotides: TGTGCCAGCAGCGCAAGCCAGGGGGCTGAATCTGGGGCCAACGTCCTGACTTTC. Translated, it gives CASSASQGAESGANVLTF.

This clonotype was found many times. The CDR3 DNA is TGCAGTGCCAGGACTAGCGGTAACATTCAGTACTTC. Amino acids: CSARTSGNIQYF. The chain employs TRBV20-1 and TRBJ2-4; 10 bases align to TRBD2. J was trimmed by 7 bases and V by 6 bases; bases with no gene match: 3. Germline values: CDR1 DFQATT, CDR2 SNEGSKA (reference sequence). This CDR3 spans 12 amino acids.

The rearrangement links TRBV29-1 to TRBJ2-5; D might be TRBD1 (6 bases). This CDR3 spans 13 amino acids. From germline, CDR1 is SQVTM and CDR2 ANQGSEA. V was shortened by 6 bases and J by 3 bases, with 14 bases between the two germline ends. Written as DNA, the CDR3 is TGCAGCGTGATGGGACACGGAGAAGAGACCCAGTACTTC. Encoded protein: CSVMGHGEETQYF.

This clonotype is classed as medium-sized (0.01 to 0.1%). The V call is TRBV7-6, the J call TRBJ2-2; D is perhaps TRBD1 (6 bases). This CDR3 contains 13 residues. Trimming left V 5 bases short and J 7 bases short, with 11 bases between. Germline loops: CDR1 SGHVS, CDR2 FNYEAQ. The CDR3 here is CASSPGVGGELFF. CDR3 in DNA: TGTGCCAGCAGCCCAGGGGTAGGCGGGGAGCTGTTTTTT.

Only a few counts were recorded for this clonotype. The chain employs TRBV19 and TRBJ2-7, with no clear D. Trimming left V 3 bases short and J 3 bases short, with 15 bases between. CDR1 and CDR2 from the germline V gene are LNHDA and SQIVND (reference sequence). The CDR3 is 15 amino acids. CDR3 coding DNA: TGTGCCAGTAGTATCCTGGTTGGTGGGGACTACGAGCAGTACTTC. Protein: CASSILVGGDYEQYF. The entire variable domain, with the rest obtained from reference TRBV19 and TRBJ2-7, is as follows: DGGITQSPKYLFRKEGQNVTLSCEQNLNHDAMYWYRQDPGQGLRLIYYSQIVNDFQKGDIAEGYSVSREKKESFPLTVTSAQKNPTAFYLCASSILVGGDYEQYFGPGTRLTVT.

In its sample, this clonotype was seen many times. CDR3 loop: CASSPAGGYVSGANVLTF. As DNA, the CDR3 is TGCGCCAGCAGCCCTGCAGGGGGCTACGTTTCTGGGGCCAACGTCCTGACTTTC. This chain joins TRBV5-1 and TRBJ2-6; 8 nucleotides line up with TRBD1. The CDR3 runs 18 residues. Germline V gives CDR1 SGHRS, CDR2 YFSETQ. V trimming: 4 bases; J trimming: 1 base; junction bases outside the gene matches: 10.

This clonotype was detected ten times or more. The chain employs TRBV5-1 and TRBJ1-1; 7 bases fit TRBD1. The germline gives CDR1 SGHRS, CDR2 YFSETQ. The V gene end was trimmed by 5 bases and the J gene end by 6 bases; junction bases not matched to a gene: 7. The CDR3 spans 13 residues. The CDR3 DNA sequence: TGCGCCAGCAGTTCCGACAGGGTAGCTGAAGCTTTCTTT. It is translated as CASSSDRVAEAFF.

The sample holds a few counts of this clonotype. The chain is built from TRBV6-5 and TRBJ2-6; D call uncertain. V gave up 8 bases and J gave up 2 bases, with 7 bases separating them. The CDR3 has 13 residues. Germline V gives CDR1 MNHEY, CDR2 SVGAGI. The CDR3 coding sequence is TGTGCCAGCCAGAGCCCTGGGGCCAACGTCCTGACTTTC. Translating gives CASQSPGANVLTF.

The genes are TRBV11-3 and TRBJ2-1; 12 positions match TRBD1. The CDR3 covers 21 residues. Germline CDR1 and CDR2: SGHNT and YENEEA. Trimming cost V 5 bases and J 6 bases; bases outside gene matches: 23. CDR3: CASSRKNRDRGPSNVFNEQFF. CDR3 in DNA: TGTGCCAGCAGCCGAAAGAACCGGGACAGGGGGCCATCCAACGTATTCAATGAGCAGTTCTTC.

The chain employs TRBV3-1 and TRBJ2-1; D ambiguous. Germline V lookup: CDR1 LGHDT, CDR2 YNNKEL (reference sequence). Deletions cut 4 bases from V and 2 bases from J, with 9 bases between. The CDR3 is made up of 14 amino acids. The CDR3 DNA follows: TGTGCCAGCAGCCCACTTAATACCTACAATGAGCAGTTCTTC. Protein sequence: CASSPLNTYNEQFF.

This clonotype was found many times. The rearrangement joins TRBV19 to TRBJ1-6; no clear D. Germline values: CDR1 LNHDA, CDR2 SQIVND (reference sequence). This CDR3 has 16 amino acids. Trimming removed 6 bases from V and 1 base from J, with 13 bases in between. CDR3 in amino acids: CASSTFGRSYNSPLHF. The CDR3 DNA reads as TGTGCCAGTAGCACCTTCGGGAGGTCCTATAATTCACCCCTCCACTTT.

The chain links TRBV5-1 to TRBJ1-6, with 7 bases that match TRBD1. Germline V gene sequence: CDR1 SGHRS, CDR2 YFSETQ. The ends lost 4 bases at V and 6 bases at J; junction bases unmatched: 7. The CDR3 is 15 amino acids. CDR3 region: CASSPSGTVNSPLHF. DNA for the CDR3: TGCGCCAGCAGCCCCTCCGGGACAGTTAATTCACCCCTCCACTTT.

This clonotype has at least ten counts. V gene TRBV11-2 combines with J gene TRBJ1-1; 7 bases match TRBD1. The V gene end was trimmed by 2 bases and the J gene end by 8 bases; junction bases not matched to a gene: 5. Germline CDR1 SGHAT, CDR2 FQNNGV. The CDR3 runs to 13 residues. CDR3 loop: CASSLQGGAEAFF. The CDR3, as DNA: TGTGCCAGCAGCTTACAGGGGGGCGCAGAAGCTTTCTTT. The full variable domain, its missing parts supplied by reference TRBV11-2 and TRBJ1-1, is EAGVAQSPRYKIIEKRQSVAFWCNPISGHATLYWYQQILGQGPKLLIQFQNNGVVDDSQLPKDRFSAERLKGVDSTLKIQPAKLEDSAVYLCASSLQGGAEAFFGQGTRLTVV.

This clonotype was recorded many times. V usage is TRBV10-3 and J usage is TRBJ2-7, with 9 bases identical to TRBD1. The germline V gene has CDR1 ENHRY and CDR2 SYGVKD. The CDR3 length is 14 residues. J was trimmed by 4 bases and V by 11 bases; bases with no gene match: 12. The DNA of the CDR3 is TGTGCCGTCGCTCGACAGGGGGTGATATACGAGCAGTACTTC. Its translation: CAVARQGVIYEQYF.

This clonotype has a count of ten or more. This chain connects TRBV7-6 to TRBJ2-1; a possible D gene is TRBD2 (6 bases). V was cut by 4 bases and J by 0 bases, with 16 bases left in between. CDR3 length equals 17 residues. Germline CDR1 reads SGHVS; CDR2 reads FNYEAQ. CDR3 in amino acids: CASSSVDGGRSYNEQFF. CDR3 nucleotide sequence: TGTGCCAGCAGCTCCGTAGACGGGGGACGCTCCTACAATGAGCAGTTCTTC.

The chain joins TRBV5-1 to TRBJ1-3, with 7 bases aligning to TRBD1. CDR1 SGHRS and CDR2 YFSETQ come from the germline V gene. Trimming at V came to 1 base and at J to 6 bases, leaving 4 bases not matched to a gene. This CDR3 is 14 amino acids long. As DNA, the CDR3 is TGCGCCAGCAGCTTGAACAGGGGTGAAAACACCATATATTTT. This encodes CASSLNRGENTIYF.

This clonotype has ten or more counts. The chain links TRBV7-2 to TRBJ2-3; D is uncertain. CDR1 is SGHTA and CDR2 is FQGNSA in the germline V gene. The CDR3 is made up of 12 amino acids. The V end was cut by 7 bases, the J end by 4 bases, with 9 bases between. The CDR3 loop is CASTEGPDTQYF. The CDR3, as DNA: TGTGCCAGCACCGAAGGACCAGATACGCAGTATTTT.

The rearrangement links TRBV6-2 or TRBV6-3 to TRBJ2-7; D gene unclear. Trimming removed 5 bases from V and 10 bases from J, with 15 bases in between. The CDR3 has 12 amino acids. Germline lookup yields CDR1 MNHEY and CDR2 SVGEGT. The CDR3 loop is CASSTDLRSQYF. CDR3 nucleotides: TGTGCCAGCAGTACGGACCTCAGGTCACAGTACTTC.

As regards this clonotype: Given a much more abundant clone one base away, this may be a read error. This rearrangement joins TRBV11-2 to TRBJ2-6, with no clear D. The germline CDR1 and CDR2 sequences are SGHAT and FQNNGV. V was pared by 0 bases and J by 0 bases, with 3 bases between. This CDR3 region has 15 residues. DNA of the CDR3: TGTGCCAGCAGCTTAGACCGCTCTGGGGCCAACGTCCTGACTTTC. This encodes CASSLDRSGANVLTF. Full variable domain (remainder filled in from reference TRBV11-2 and TRBJ2-6): EAGVAQSPRYKIIEKRQSVAFWCNPISGHATLYWYQQILGQGPKLLIQFQNNGVVDDSQLPKDRFSAERLKGVDSTLKIQPAKLEDSAVYLCASSLDRSGANVLTFGAGSRLTVL.

The sample holds many counts of this clonotype. V and J are TRBV20-1 and TRBJ2-2, with D possibly being TRBD1 or TRBD2 (5 bases each). CDR1 and CDR2 from the germline V gene are DFQATT and SNEGSKA (reference sequence). The CDR3 has 13 amino acids. Trimming cost V 4 bases and J 4 bases, with 10 bases left between them. This CDR3 is CSATQGPTGELFF. CDR3 nucleotides: TGCAGTGCTACCCAGGGACCCACCGGGGAGCTGTTTTTT.

The table lists this clonotype with many counts. This chain links TRBV11-3 with TRBJ1-1; D is ambiguous. CDR1 and CDR2 from the germline V gene are SGHNT and YENEEA. Trimming cost V 5 bases and J 4 bases, with 11 bases left between them. CDR3 size: 13 residues. The CDR3: CASSAYGPTEAFF. In nucleotides, the CDR3 is TGTGCCAGCAGCGCGTACGGTCCCACTGAAGCTTTCTTT.